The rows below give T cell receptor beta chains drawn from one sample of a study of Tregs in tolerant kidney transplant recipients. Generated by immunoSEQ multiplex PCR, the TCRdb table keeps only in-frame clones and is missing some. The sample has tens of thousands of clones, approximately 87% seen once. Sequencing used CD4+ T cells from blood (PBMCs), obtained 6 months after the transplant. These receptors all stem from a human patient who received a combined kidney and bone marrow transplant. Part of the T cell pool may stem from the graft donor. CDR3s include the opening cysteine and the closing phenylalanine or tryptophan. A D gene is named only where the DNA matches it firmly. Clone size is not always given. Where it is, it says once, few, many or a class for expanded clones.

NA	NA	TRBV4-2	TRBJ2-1	TGTGCCAGCAGCCAAGGAACAGTCGGCAGGGGCCGCTACAATGAGCAGTTCTTC	CASSQGTVGRGRYNEQFF
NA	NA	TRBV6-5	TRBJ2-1	TGTGCCAGCAGTTACGGTCCTAGAGGCTCCTACAATGAGCAGTTCTTC	CASSYGPRGSYNEQFF
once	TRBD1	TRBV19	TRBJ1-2	TGTGCCAGTAGGACCACAGGGGTCTATGGCTACACCTTC	CASRTTGVYGYTF
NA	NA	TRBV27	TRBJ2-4	TGTGCCAGCAGTGCCACAGTCCCTAAAAACATTCAGTACTTC	CASSATVPKNIQYF
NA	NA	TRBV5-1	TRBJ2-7	TGCGCCAGCAGCTTGAAAGGCCCGAGGGAGCAGTACTTC	CASSLKGPREQYF
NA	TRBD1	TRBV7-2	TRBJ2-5	TGTGCCAGCAGCCTAACCCCGGGACAGGGGGGCCAGTACTTC	CASSLTPGQGGQYF
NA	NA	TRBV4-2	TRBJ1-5	TGTGCCAGCAGCCAAGATCGCGGGAGAAATCAGCCCCAGCATTTT	CASSQDRGRNQPQHF
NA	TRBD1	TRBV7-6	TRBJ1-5	TGTGCCAGCAGCCGGGGACAGGGCGTTCAGCCCCAGCATTTT	CASSRGQGVQPQHF
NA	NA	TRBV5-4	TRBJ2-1	TGTGCCAGCAGCTATGCGGGTTCGAGCTCCTACAATGAGCAGTTCTTC	CASSYAGSSSYNEQFF
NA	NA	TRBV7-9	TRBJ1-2	TGTGCCAGCAGCTTACGAGGATTAGACTATGGCTACACCTTC	CASSLRGLDYGYTF
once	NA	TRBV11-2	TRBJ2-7	TGTGCCAGCAGCCGATGGACGGGAAACTCCTACGAGCAGTACTTC	CASSRWTGNSYEQYF
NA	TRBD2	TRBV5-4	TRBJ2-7	TGTGCCAGCAGCAGAGCGGGAGGGCCCTACGAGCAGTACTTC	CASSRAGGPYEQYF
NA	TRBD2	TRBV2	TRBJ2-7	TGTGCCAGCAGAAGACTAGCGGGGGGCCACGAGCAGTACTTC	CASRRLAGGHEQYF
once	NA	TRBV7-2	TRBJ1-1	TGTGCCAGCAGCCAATCAGGGATTACGAACACTGAAGCTTTCTTT	CASSQSGITNTEAFF
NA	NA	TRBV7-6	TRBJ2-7	TGTGCCAGCAGCTTAACTCAGGGAGGGGGAAGGTTCGGGAACGAGCAGTACTTC	CASSLTQGGGRFGNEQYF
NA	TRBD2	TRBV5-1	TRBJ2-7	TGCGCCAGCAGCGGACTAGCGGGCTCCTACGAGCAGTACTTC	CASSGLAGSYEQYF
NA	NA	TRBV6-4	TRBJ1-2	TGTGCCAGCAGACCTAGGACGCAGGAGGGCTATGGCTACACCTTC	CASRPRTQEGYGYTF
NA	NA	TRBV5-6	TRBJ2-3	TGTGCCAGCAGCTACCCAAGGGGGACCCTGGGGCAGTATTTT	CASSYPRGTLGQYF
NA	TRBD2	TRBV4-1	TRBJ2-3	TGCGCCAGCAGCCAAACTCGAGCGGGGGGGCAGGTGGATACGCAGTATTTT	CASSQTRAGGQVDTQYF
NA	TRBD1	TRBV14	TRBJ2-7	TGTGCCAGCAGCCCCGGACAGGGGCCCCTCGGGCAGCAGTACTTC	CASSPGQGPLGQQYF
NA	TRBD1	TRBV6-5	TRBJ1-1	TGTGCCAGCAGTTCCCCGGGACAGACTGAAGCTTTCTTT	CASSSPGQTEAFF
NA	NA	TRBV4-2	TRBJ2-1	TGTGCCAGCAGCCAAGGTCCTAGCGTCGGTGAGCAGTTCTTC	CASSQGPSVGEQFF
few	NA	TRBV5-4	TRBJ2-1	TGTGCCAGCAGCCCGAGGGGACTCAATGAGCAGTTCTTC	CASSPRGLNEQFF
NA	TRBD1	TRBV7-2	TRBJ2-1	TGTGCCAGCAGCCGGGGACAGGGGGTAATAGGGGCCAATGAGCAGTTCTTC	CASSRGQGVIGANEQFF
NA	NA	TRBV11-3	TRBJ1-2	TGTGCCAGCAGCTTAAGTCGGAGCCCGGCGGGCGGCTACACCTTC	CASSLSRSPAGGYTF
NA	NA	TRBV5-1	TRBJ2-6	TGCGCCAGCAGCTATTCCGGGACATCGGCCTCTGGGGCCAACGTCCTGACTTTC	CASSYSGTSASGANVLTF
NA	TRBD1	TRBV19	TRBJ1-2	TGTGCCAGTAAGCCGGGACAGCATAAGTTTGATGGCTACACCTTC	CASKPGQHKFDGYTF
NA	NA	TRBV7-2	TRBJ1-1	TGTGCCAGCAGCCGAGGCCGCGGGGAGGGTGAAGCTTTCTTT	CASSRGRGEGEAFF